The clone carrying this T cell receptor (beta chain) was counted between two and nine times. Its antigen is unidentified. The data were taken from a study of glioma-infiltrating T cells after dendritic cell vaccination. Looking at the study overall: Patients received autologous tumor lysate-pulsed dendritic cell vaccination between 2003 and 2012. Study results and limitations: The cohort had few patients with full blood and tumor sets. Longer survival after dendritic cell vaccination followed higher pretreatment TIL content.

The J segment lost 8 bases and the V segment lost 4 bases, leaving 5 bases of the junction unmatched. CDR1 and CDR2 (germline): MNHEY, SMNVEV (reference sequence). This CDR3 region has 14 residues. Sample time point: after dendritic cell vaccination, including at tumor progression/relapse. Profiled with immunoSEQ multiplex PCR; TCRdb holds only in-frame clones, not every one. This repertoire shows about 99,000 clones, approximately 80% found once; its top ten account for 5.4%. The source is a human donor with glioblastoma. The chain has TRBV27 and TRBJ2-1; 10 nucleotides align to TRBD1. The sequenced sample was blood, obtained after dendritic cell vaccination. CDR3 nucleotide sequence: TGTGCCAGCAGTTGGACAGGGGGGGTGCATGAGCAGTTCTTC. Translation gives CASSWTGGVHEQFF.